Sequencing of this T cell receptor (beta chain) was carried out in a study of blood T cell repertoires in COVID-19 (TCRdb year 2020). For the wider study: Samples from collaborators originated in the United States, Italy and Spain and spanned both the acute and convalescent phases of COVID-19. Nearly every sample came with metadata listing a de-identified subject ID, COVID-19 status, age in years and sex. A freely available public database, intended as a resource for researchers studying the immune response to SARS-CoV-2, is where the repertoires were released. Where available, HLA class I and class II types were obtained from metadata supplied by the sample provider rather than from assay-based typing. Subjects who had been exposed to COVID-19, were actively infected with it, or had recovered from it provided the deeply sampled blood TCRbeta repertoires that made up the dataset. The samples were drawn from the first 160 participants of the ongoing ImmuneRACE study and from 1,200 or so subjects provided by 6 global collaborators. The material from the prospective study consisted of cDNA or gDNA derived from T cells, B-cell-depleted T cells, or PBMCs.

The cysteine opens and the phenylalanine closes a CDR3 of 19 amino acids. Left in the record is the CDR3 DNA by itself, 57 bases read in frame from the first base. Broad study findings and their caveats: The quantity of clinical and demographic metadata differed by source and by participant and was supplied without curation.

The immunoSEQ Assay, a bias-controlled multiplex PCR, was used to amplify TCRbeta CDR3 regions from genomic DNA. Regarding the original processing steps: The number of nucleated cells in each sample was estimated from the amplification of reference gene primers within the assay. To quantify the absolute abundance of each unique TCRbeta CDR3 rearrangement, sequence reads were collapsed and filtered. Productive Simpson clonality was computed per sample as the square root of Simpson's diversity index over productive rearrangements. Sourced from immuneACCESS, this table was stored by TCRdb with only in-frame sequences that have V and J called. A share of the clones is absent; for the studies checked, an unresolved V gene accounts for under half, and the remainder has no known explanation. V, J and clone size are those of that table, while D and trimming were read from the DNA. This sample gives 150,000 to 200,000 clones in total; 70% to 90% of them show up just once. The top ten clones comprise around 4.6% of the sample.

Whole blood was collected in K2EDTA tubes by collaborating institutions according to the institutions' own protocols. Collaborator samples were shipped for TCRbeta analysis as frozen whole blood, isolated PBMCs, or DNA extracted from either sample type. Concerning this clone: No cognate antigen has been identified for it. The record has no base qualities; no much larger clone is one base away.

Input material: peripheral blood. This TCR derives from a human donor in a cohort sampled during active COVID-19. The V and J genes are TRBV21-1 and TRBJ1-5; the table names TRBD1, a call not compared with the DNA. TRBV21-1 constitutes a pseudogene. The sequenced DNA: TGTGCCAGCAGCAAAATAGACGGGACACTCAGGATTAGAAATCAGCCCCAGCATTTT. Protein translation: CASSKIDGTLRIRNQPQHF.